This T cell receptor beta chain came from a study of T cells in Graves' hyperthyroidism and ophthalmopathy. Study results and caveats: Most expanded thyroid clonotypes above 0.001 recurred in blood. Through a model of 13 V-J features, ophthalmopathy was separated from stable hyperthyroidism.

RNA transcripts served as the template for amplifying TCR beta CDR3 regions. The HTBI primer set drove a first-round RT-PCR of the TCR CDR3. TCRdb re-analysed the multiplex PCR reads in MiXCR, keeping a single row per CDR3 protein. The sample carries some 600,000 distinct CDR3 sequences, more than 11% recorded once. Germline CDR1 and CDR2: SGHTA and FQGNSA. V lost 4 bases, J lost 10 bases, and 16 bases stayed unmatched. The CDR3 loop spans 18 amino acids. Many counts were recorded for this clonotype. Its antigen is unidentified. The chain links TRBV7-2 to TRBJ2-1; 13 nucleotides agree with TRBD2. Material for sequencing was blood. The sequence was collected from a woman aged 25-40 years with Graves' hyperthyroidism that later progressed to Graves' ophthalmopathy. CDR3 DNA sequence: TGTGCCAGCAGCTCCGGGACTAGCGGGACTCAGGGAACGCGGGAGCAGTTCTTC. Translated: CASSSGTSGTQGTREQFF.